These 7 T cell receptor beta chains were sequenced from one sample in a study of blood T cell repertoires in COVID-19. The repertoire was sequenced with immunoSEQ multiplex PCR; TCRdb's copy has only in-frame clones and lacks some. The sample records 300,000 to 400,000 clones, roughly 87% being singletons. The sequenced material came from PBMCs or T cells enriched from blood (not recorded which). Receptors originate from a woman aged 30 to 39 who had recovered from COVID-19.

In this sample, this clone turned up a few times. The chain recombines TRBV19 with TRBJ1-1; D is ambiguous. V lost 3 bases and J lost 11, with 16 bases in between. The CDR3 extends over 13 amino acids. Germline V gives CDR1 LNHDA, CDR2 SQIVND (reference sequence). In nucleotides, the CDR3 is TGTGCCAGTAGTATTGGGCAGACCACGGGGGCTTTCTTT. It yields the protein CASSIGQTTGAFF. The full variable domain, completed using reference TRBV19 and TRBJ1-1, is DGGITQSPKYLFRKEGQNVTLSCEQNLNHDAMYWYRQDPGQGLRLIYYSQIVNDFQKGDIAEGYSVSREKKESFPLTVTSAQKNPTAFYLCASSIGQTTGAFFGQGTRLTVV.

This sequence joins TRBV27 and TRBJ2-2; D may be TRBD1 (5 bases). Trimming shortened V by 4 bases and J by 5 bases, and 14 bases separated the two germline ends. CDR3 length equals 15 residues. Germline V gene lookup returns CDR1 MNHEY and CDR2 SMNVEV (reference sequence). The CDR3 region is CASSSHQRQTGELFF. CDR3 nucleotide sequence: TGTGCCAGCAGTTCACATCAAAGACAGACCGGGGAGCTGTTTTTT.

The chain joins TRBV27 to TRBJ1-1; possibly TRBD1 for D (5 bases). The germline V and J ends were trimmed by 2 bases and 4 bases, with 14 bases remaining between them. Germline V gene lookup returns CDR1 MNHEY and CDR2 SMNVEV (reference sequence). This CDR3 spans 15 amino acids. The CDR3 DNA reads TGTGCCAGCAGTTTACGCGGGGCGAAGGTCACTGAAGCTTTCTTT. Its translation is CASSLRGAKVTEAFF.

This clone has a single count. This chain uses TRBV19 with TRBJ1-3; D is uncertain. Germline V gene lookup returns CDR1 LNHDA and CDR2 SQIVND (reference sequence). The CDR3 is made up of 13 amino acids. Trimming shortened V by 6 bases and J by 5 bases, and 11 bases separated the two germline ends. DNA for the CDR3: TGTGCCAGTAGGCCCGCCGGGAGAAACACCATATATTTT. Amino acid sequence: CASRPAGRNTIYF.

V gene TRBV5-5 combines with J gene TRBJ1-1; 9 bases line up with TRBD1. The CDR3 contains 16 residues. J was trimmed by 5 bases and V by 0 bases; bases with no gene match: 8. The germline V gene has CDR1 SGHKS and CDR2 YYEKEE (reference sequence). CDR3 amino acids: CASSLGQGVVETEAFF. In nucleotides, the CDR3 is TGTGCCAGCAGCTTGGGACAGGGGGTTGTAGAGACTGAAGCTTTCTTT.

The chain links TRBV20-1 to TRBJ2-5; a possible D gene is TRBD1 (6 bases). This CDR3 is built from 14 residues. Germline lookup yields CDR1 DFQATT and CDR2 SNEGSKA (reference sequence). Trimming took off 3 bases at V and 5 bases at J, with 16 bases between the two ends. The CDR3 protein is CSASWQGLRETQYF. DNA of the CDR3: TGCAGTGCTAGTTGGCAGGGGCTTCGGGAGACCCAGTACTTC.

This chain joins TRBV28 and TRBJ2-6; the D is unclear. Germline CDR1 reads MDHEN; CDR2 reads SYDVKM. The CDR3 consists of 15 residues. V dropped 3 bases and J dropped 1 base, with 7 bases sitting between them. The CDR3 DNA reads TGTGCCAGCAGTTTTGTAGCTTCTGGGGCCAACGTCCTGACTTTC. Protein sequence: CASSFVASGANVLTF.